Listed below are T cell receptor beta chains from one sample, sequenced in a study of control samples from healthy donors and cancer patients. The assay was immunoSEQ multiplex PCR, and TCRdb's table has in-frame clones only and misses some. The sample consists of over 150,000 clones, more than 90% of them appearing once. Sample: blood. These receptors originate from a woman in her forties in good health. Each CDR3 is given with its conserved first and last residue. A D gene is named only where the DNA matches it firmly. Rows may omit the clone size; those that give it use once, few, many or a size class.

D gene	clone size	V gene	J gene	CDR3 protein	CDR3 DNA
.	.	TRBV5-1	TRBJ2-5	CASSLVGGETQYF	TGCGCCAGCAGCTTGGTAGGGGGTGAGACCCAGTACTTC
.	.	TRBV5-6	TRBJ2-1	CASSRQTINEQFF	TGTGCCAGCAGCAGGCAGACAATCAATGAGCAGTTCTTC
TRBD1	.	TRBV14	TRBJ2-5	CASSRKFQGVVETQYF	TGTGCCAGCAGCCGTAAATTTCAGGGGGTCGTGGAGACCCAGTACTTC
TRBD1	.	TRBV28	TRBJ1-1	CASSSDREGTEAFF	TGTGCCAGCAGTTCAGACAGGGAAGGGACTGAAGCTTTCTTT
.	.	TRBV1	TRBJ1-6	CTSSQVPRNSPLHF	TGCACCAGCAGCCAAGTTCCCAGAAATTCACCCCTCCACTTT
.	.	TRBV28	TRBJ2-7	CASSPSATYEQYF	TGTGCCAGCAGCCCGTCAGCGACCTACGAGCAGTACTTC
.	few	TRBV2	TRBJ1-6	CASSDWQGDSPLHF	TGTGCCAGCAGTGACTGGCAGGGAGATTCACCCCTCCACTTT
.	.	TRBV6-6	TRBJ1-3	CASSSSTGGSGNTIYF	.
.	.	TRBV7-6	TRBJ1-5	CASSLGWGLDQPQHF	TGTGCCAGCAGCTTAGGTTGGGGATTGGATCAGCCCCAGCATTTT
TRBD1	.	TRBV15	TRBJ1-2	CATDDGTANYGYTF	TGTGCCACCGATGACGGGACAGCAAACTATGGCTACACCTTC
TRBD1	.	TRBV6-6	TRBJ1-5	CASSQGTGGQPQHF	TGTGCCAGCAGCCAGGGGACAGGGGGACAGCCCCAGCATTTT
TRBD1	.	TRBV19	TRBJ1-5	CASRDTGGGGHQPQHF	TGTGCCAGTAGGGATACAGGGGGCGGTGGTCATCAGCCCCAGCATTTT
.	.	TRBV7-9	TRBJ2-1	CASSSSLNEQFF	TGTGCCAGCAGCTCCTCACTCAATGAGCAGTTCTTC
.	.	TRBV7-9	TRBJ1-2	CASSLQLRGYGYTF	TGTGCCAGCAGCCTCCAACTTCGGGGGTATGGCTACACCTTC
TRBD1	.	TRBV7-6	TRBJ1-4	CASRRTGGLSNEKLFF	TGTGCCAGCAGACGGACAGGGGGCCTGTCTAATGAAAAACTGTTTTTT
.	.	TRBV13	TRBJ2-7	CASSLGQGGSREQYF	TGTGCCAGCAGCTTAGGCCAGGGGGGATCGAGGGAGCAGTACTTC
.	few	TRBV5-1	TRBJ1-4	CASSLSGTDEKLFF	TGCGCCAGCAGCTTGTCGGGGACGGATGAAAAACTGTTTTTT
.	.	TRBV6-6	TRBJ1-2	CASRKREGKNYGYTF	TGTGCCAGCAGGAAAAGGGAAGGGAAGAACTATGGCTACACCTTC
.	few	TRBV27	TRBJ2-7	CASSSRHEQYF	TGTGCCAGCAGTTCCCGACACGAGCAGTACTTC
.	once	TRBV5-1	TRBJ1-1	CASSLFTNTEAFF	TGCGCCAGCAGCTTATTTACGAACACTGAAGCTTTCTTT
.	.	TRBV5-1	TRBJ2-3	CASSLALQGDTQYF	TGCGCCAGCAGCTTGGCCCTACAGGGAGATACGCAGTATTTT
TRBD1	.	TRBV27	TRBJ2-7	CASRFLGQGPSYEQYF	TGTGCCAGCAGATTCCTTGGACAGGGACCCTCCTACGAGCAGTACTTC
.	.	TRBV7-8	TRBJ2-1	CASSLGARGREQFF	TGTGCCAGCAGCTTAGGGGCCAGGGGTAGAGAGCAGTTCTTC
.	.	TRBV14	TRBJ2-6	CASSLRQVLVGANVLTF	TGTGCCAGCAGCCTAAGACAGGTCCTGGTTGGGGCCAACGTCCTGACTTTC
TRBD2	.	TRBV7-8	TRBJ2-5	CASKRSGGQETQYF	TGTGCCAGCAAAAGGAGCGGGGGACAAGAGACCCAGTACTTC
.	.	TRBV2	TRBJ1-6	CASSERVRDSPLHF	TGTGCCAGCAGTGAAAGGGTTAGGGATTCACCCCTCCACTTT
TRBD2	.	TRBV11-2	TRBJ2-3	CASSPATSLTQYF	TGTGCCAGCAGCCCCGCGACTAGCCTTACGCAGTATTTT
.	.	TRBV3-1/TRBV3-2	TRBJ2-2	CASSSQGVTGELFF	TGTGCCAGCAGCTCACAGGGTGTCACCGGGGAGCTGTTTTTT
.	.	TRBV6-5	TRBJ1-2	CASSWTALPGYTF	TGTGCCAGCAGTTGGACAGCTCTCCCTGGCTACACCTTC
.	.	TRBV7-8	TRBJ1-6	CASSLVNQASYNSPLHF	TGTGCCAGCAGCTTAGTGAACCAGGCGTCCTATAATTCACCCCTCCACTTT
TRBD1	.	TRBV7-9	TRBJ1-3	CASSLIKTQTGAGNTIYF	TGTGCCAGCAGCTTAATTAAGACCCAGACAGGGGCCGGAAACACCATATATTTT
.	.	TRBV20-1	TRBJ1-1	CSASILAGTEAFF	.
.	.	TRBV7-8	TRBJ1-1	CASRQGPANTEAFF	TGTGCCAGCCGACAAGGACCAGCGAACACTGAAGCTTTCTTT
.	.	TRBV18	TRBJ1-5	CASSVGSNQPQHF	TGTGCCAGCTCCGTAGGCAGCAATCAGCCCCAGCATTTT
.	.	TRBV2	TRBJ1-4	CASNLMEGLGEKLFF	TGTGCCAGCAACCTCATGGAGGGGCTCGGTGAAAAACTGTTTTTT
.	.	TRBV19	TRBJ1-5	CASRQEPISDQPQHF	TGTGCCAGTAGACAGGAACCCATAAGCGATCAGCCCCAGCATTTT
TRBD2	.	TRBV10-1	TRBJ2-3	CASMGTRSTDTQYF	TGCGCCAGCATGGGGACTAGAAGCACAGATACGCAGTATTTT
TRBD2	.	TRBV7-2	TRBJ2-3	CASSLSGGPTDTQYF	TGTGCCAGCAGCTTAAGCGGGGGGCCGACAGATACGCAGTATTTT
.	.	TRBV5-1	TRBJ1-1	CASSLAVGANTEAFF	TGCGCCAGCAGCTTGGCCGTGGGGGCTAACACTGAAGCTTTCTTT
.	.	TRBV12-5	TRBJ1-2	CASGLSVVYGYTF	TGTGCTAGTGGTTTGAGTGTAGTCTATGGCTACACCTTC
.	once	TRBV12-3/TRBV12-4	TRBJ1-1	CASSQGGYTEAFF	TGTGCCAGCAGCCAGGGAGGTTACACTGAAGCTTTCTTT
.	.	TRBV3-1/TRBV3-2	TRBJ1-3	CASSQDHSSLSPIYF	TGTGCCAGCAGCCAAGATCACAGCAGCTTGAGCCCCATATATTTT
.	.	TRBV5-6	TRBJ2-6	CASSLPYSGANVLTF	TGTGCCAGCAGCCTTCCGTACTCTGGGGCCAACGTCCTGACTTTC
TRBD2	.	TRBV18	TRBJ2-5	CASSRLAGGQETQYF	TGTGCCAGCTCAAGACTAGCGGGGGGGCAAGAGACCCAGTACTTC
.	once	TRBV4-2	TRBJ2-1	CASSQDVLRNRDEQFF	TGTGCCAGCAGCCAAGATGTTCTTCGGAATCGGGATGAGCAGTTCTTC
.	.	TRBV11-2	TRBJ2-1	CASSERWARQFF	TGTGCCAGCAGCGAGAGGTGGGCCCGGCAGTTCTTC
.	.	TRBV10-3	TRBJ2-7	CAISDPPEQYF	TGTGCCATCAGTGATCCGCCCGAGCAGTACTTC
TRBD1	.	TRBV5-1	TRBJ2-1	CASSRGTGQYNEQFF	TGCGCCAGCAGCCGCGGGACAGGGCAATACAATGAGCAGTTCTTC
TRBD2	.	TRBV10-1	TRBJ2-1	CASSDRLLAGGPRLSYNEQFF	TGCGCCAGCAGTGACCGGCTACTAGCGGGGGGTCCACGACTCTCCTACAATGAGCAGTTCTTC
TRBD2	.	TRBV5-4	TRBJ2-3	CASSLSGGGRPDTQYF	TGTGCCAGCAGCTTGTCAGGCGGCGGGAGGCCAGATACGCAGTATTTT
TRBD1	.	TRBV2	TRBJ2-5	CASSETGQGAFFAETQYF	TGTGCCAGCAGTGAAACTGGACAGGGGGCGTTTTTCGCTGAGACCCAGTACTTC
.	.	TRBV9	TRBJ1-2	CASSSNRRQVNYGYTF	TGTGCCAGCAGCTCCAACCGTCGACAGGTTAACTATGGCTACACCTTC
.	.	TRBV13	TRBJ2-2	CASSLEGANTGELFF	TGTGCCAGCAGCTTAGAGGGAGCGAACACCGGGGAGCTGTTTTTT
.	once	TRBV2	TRBJ2-1	CASSVFRNHEQFF	TGTGCCAGCAGTGTGTTCAGGAACCATGAGCAGTTCTTC
.	.	TRBV4-1	TRBJ2-1	CASSQEINNEQFF	TGCGCCAGCAGCCAAGAGATAAACAATGAGCAGTTCTTC
.	once	TRBV10-3	TRBJ1-1	CAIRELGSGSEAFF	TGTGCCATCAGGGAGCTGGGGAGTGGGTCTGAAGCTTTCTTT
.	.	TRBV27	TRBJ2-7	CASSLGAETPYEQYF	TGTGCCAGCAGTTTAGGGGCAGAAACCCCCTACGAGCAGTACTTC
TRBD1	.	TRBV11-2	TRBJ2-3	CASSLRTGWSKDTQYF	TGTGCCAGCAGCTTAAGGACAGGCTGGTCCAAAGATACGCAGTATTTT
.	few	TRBV7-3	TRBJ2-3	CASSTRLNTDTQYF	TGTGCCAGTAGCACCCGACTTAACACAGATACGCAGTATTTT
.	.	TRBV12-1	TRBJ1-2	CASSLLQVNYGYTF	TGTGCCAGCAGCTTATTACAGGTTAACTATGGCTACACCTTC